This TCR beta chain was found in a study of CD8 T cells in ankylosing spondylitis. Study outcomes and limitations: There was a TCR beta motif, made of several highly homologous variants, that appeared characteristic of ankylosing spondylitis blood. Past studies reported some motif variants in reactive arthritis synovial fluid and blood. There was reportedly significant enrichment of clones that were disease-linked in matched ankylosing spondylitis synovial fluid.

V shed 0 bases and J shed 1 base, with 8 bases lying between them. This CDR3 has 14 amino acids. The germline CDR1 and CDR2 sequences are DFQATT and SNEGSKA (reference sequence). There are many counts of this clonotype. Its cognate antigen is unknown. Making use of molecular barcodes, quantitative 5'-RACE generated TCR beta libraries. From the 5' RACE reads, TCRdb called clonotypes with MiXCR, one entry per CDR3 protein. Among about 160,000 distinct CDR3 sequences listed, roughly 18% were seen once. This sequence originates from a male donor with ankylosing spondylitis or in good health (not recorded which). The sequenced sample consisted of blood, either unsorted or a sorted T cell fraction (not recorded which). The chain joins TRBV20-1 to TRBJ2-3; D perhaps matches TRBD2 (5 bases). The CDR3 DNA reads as TGCAGTGCTAGAGATTTGAGGGGCACAGATACGCAGTATTTT. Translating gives CSARDLRGTDTQYF.